The 22 T cell receptor beta chains in this list originate from one sample, sequenced in a study of T cell responses to AZD1222 COVID-19 vaccine. Here immunoSEQ multiplex PCR was the method, and the copy in TCRdb shows in-frame clones only, minus some. The sample records about 150,000 clones, 70% to 90% being singletons. This specimen consisted of peripheral blood, obtained on day 0 of AZD1222 vaccination. These receptors came from an adult in good health.

This chain uses TRBV5-5 with TRBJ1-5; D is possibly TRBD1 (5 bases). The CDR3 length is 14 residues. In germline, CDR1 is SGHKS, CDR2 YYEKEE (reference sequence). V lost 0 bases and J lost 6, with 10 bases in between. Written as DNA, the CDR3 is TGTGCCAGCAGCTTGGGGCCGGGGGGTCAGCCCCAGCATTTT. Amino acid sequence: CASSLGPGGQPQHF.

The chain couples TRBV2 to TRBJ1-6; D may be TRBD1 (5 bases). CDR3 size: 15 residues. Germline V gene lookup returns CDR1 SNHLY and CDR2 FYNNEI. V lost 5 bases and J lost 7, with 15 bases in between. The CDR3 region is CASSYQGTPNSPLHF. CDR3 bases: TGTGCCAGCAGTTACCAGGGTACCCCCAATTCACCCCTCCACTTT.

This chain connects TRBV2 to TRBJ1-1; D unresolved. CDR3 length: 14 residues. Germline CDR1 is SNHLY and CDR2 is FYNNEI. Trimming cost V 1 base and J 6 bases, with 12 bases left between them. The CDR3 sequence is CASSEVWGRAEAFF. CDR3 coding DNA: TGTGCCAGCAGTGAAGTGTGGGGTAGAGCTGAAGCTTTCTTT.

V is TRBV19 and J is TRBJ1-1; the D is unclear. Trimming cost V 2 bases and J 5 bases, with 21 bases left between them. Germline V gene data show CDR1 as LNHDA and CDR2 as SQIVND (reference sequence). The CDR3 sequence is 17 residues long. The CDR3 DNA sequence: TGTGCCAGTAGTATAAGGAGTGGACGGGGAGGATTGACTGAAGCTTTCTTT. As protein: CASSIRSGRGGLTEAFF.

This sequence joins TRBV27 and TRBJ2-2; TRBD1 aligns across 8 bases. The CDR3 consists of 15 residues. J gave up 4 bases and V 2 bases, and 3 bases lay outside the gene matches. Germline loops: CDR1 MNHEY, CDR2 SMNVEV (reference sequence). In DNA form, the CDR3 reads TGTGCCAGCAGTTTAGGACAGGGACCCACCGGGGAGCTGTTTTTT. Its protein is CASSLGQGPTGELFF.

The chain links TRBV28 to TRBJ1-2, with 8 bases fitting TRBD1. Germline assignment: CDR1 MDHEN and CDR2 SYDVKM. This CDR3 contains 15 residues. V trimming: 6 bases; J trimming: 3 bases; junction bases outside the gene matches: 9. CDR3 region: CASRSPGGSHYGYTF. Written as DNA, the CDR3 is TGTGCCAGCAGGTCTCCAGGGGGCAGCCACTATGGCTACACCTTC.

This clone has a single count. The chain recombines TRBV7-9 with TRBJ2-1; 8 positions agree with TRBD1. The V gene's germline CDR1 is SEHNR and CDR2 FQNEAQ (reference sequence). The junction had 10 bases not matched to a gene; V was cut back by 6 bases and J by 0 bases. The CDR3 has 17 residues. CDR3 loop: CASSLTGEPSSYNEQFF. Written as DNA, the CDR3 is TGTGCCAGCAGTCTGACAGGGGAACCAAGCTCCTACAATGAGCAGTTCTTC.

This chain uses TRBV5-6 with TRBJ2-2; either TRBD1 or TRBD2 may fit D (5 bases each). The CDR3 contains 15 residues. Between the trimmed V and J ends, which lost 4 bases and 3 bases, there was a span of 13 bases. The germline CDR1 and CDR2 sequences are SGHDT and YYEEEE. Written as DNA, the CDR3 is TGTGCCAGCAGCAGAGGGGCTGTTTACACCGGGGAGCTGTTTTTT. As protein: CASSRGAVYTGELFF. The variable domain in full, with the rest retrieved from reference TRBV5-6 and TRBJ2-2, is DAGVTQSPTHLIKTRGQQVTLRCSPKSGHDTVSWYQQALGQGPQFIFQYYEEEERQRGNFPDRFSGHQFPNYSSELNVNALLLGDSALYLCASSRGAVYTGELFFGEGSRLTVL.

This clone has just a few counts. The chain is built from TRBV27 and TRBJ1-1; D is unclear. The V gene lost 4 bases and the J gene lost 6 bases, with 18 bases spanning the gap. CDR3 length: 15 amino acids. The germline V gene has CDR1 MNHEY and CDR2 SMNVEV (reference sequence). CDR3 DNA sequence: TGTGCCAGCAGTTCGTACAGACCCCGGACCGCTGAAGCTTTCTTT. Its translation: CASSSYRPRTAEAFF.

This sequence joins TRBV15 and TRBJ2-1; D is perhaps TRBD1 (5 bases). Germline CDR1 is LNHNV and CDR2 is YYDKDF (reference sequence). Trimming removed 4 bases from V and 0 bases from J, with 16 bases in between. CDR3 length: 17 residues. The CDR3 nucleotides read TGTGCCACCAGCACCACATCGACAGTCTTCTCCTACAATGAGCAGTTCTTC. It specifies CATSTTSTVFSYNEQFF.

The rearrangement joins TRBV19 to TRBJ1-3; D call uncertain. The CDR3 extends over 16 amino acids. V was shortened by 4 bases and J by 0 bases, with 13 bases between the two germline ends. Looked up from germline, CDR1 is LNHDA and CDR2 is SQIVND (reference sequence). The chain's CDR3 is CASSKGTFTSGNTIYF. As DNA, the CDR3 is TGTGCCAGTAGTAAGGGAACCTTTACCTCTGGAAACACCATATATTTT.

This sequence joins TRBV12-3 or TRBV12-4 and TRBJ1-1; D is uncertain. The CDR3 covers 13 residues. V was pared by 3 bases and J by 0 bases, with 5 bases between. CDR3: CASSLVLNTEAFF. CDR3 DNA sequence: TGTGCCAGCAGTTTGGTTCTGAACACTGAAGCTTTCTTT.

This chain uses TRBV5-1 with TRBJ1-3; no firm D call. The V end lost 4 bases, the J end lost 1 base, and 15 bases lay between the germline ends. Looked up from germline, CDR1 is SGHRS and CDR2 is YFSETQ. CDR3 size: 16 residues. CDR3 bases: TGCGCCAGCAGCCCGGGGATCGGTTTTTCTGGAAACACCATATATTTT. It yields the protein CASSPGIGFSGNTIYF.

The chain is built from TRBV5-5 and TRBJ1-2; 8 bases line up with TRBD1. Losses at the gene ends were 0 bases for V and 3 bases for J; bases not matched to a gene: 7. CDR1 is SGHKS, CDR2 YYEKEE, per germline (reference sequence). The CDR3 loop spans 16 amino acids. CDR3: CASSLEGRGRDYGYTF. In nucleotides, the CDR3 is TGTGCCAGCAGCTTGGAGGGCAGGGGGCGTGACTATGGCTACACCTTC.

This chain links TRBV2 with TRBJ1-5; weak D call: TRBD1 (5 bases). This CDR3 is 13 amino acids long. The V end was cut by 6 bases, the J end by 1 base, with 7 bases between. In germline, CDR1 is SNHLY, CDR2 FYNNEI. The CDR3 spells CASRRGSNQPQHF. As DNA, the CDR3 is TGTGCCAGCAGGAGGGGCAGCAATCAGCCCCAGCATTTT. The variable domain in full, completed from reference TRBV2 and TRBJ1-5, reads EPEVTQTPSHQVTQMGQEVILRCVPISNHLYFYWYRQILGQKVEFLVSFYNNEISEKSEIFDDQFSVERPDGSNFTLKIRSTKLEDSAMYFCASRRGSNQPQHFGDGTRLSIL.

The J gene is TRBJ2-7, the V gene TRBV3-1 (or the pseudogene TRBV3-2); the D is unclear. Germline CDR1 is LGHDT and CDR2 is YNNKEL (reference sequence). Trimming took off 3 bases at V and 2 bases at J, with 14 bases between the two ends. CDR3 size: 15 residues. As DNA, the CDR3 is TGTGCCAGCAGCCATTGCCGGTACGACCCCTACGAGCAGTACTTC. Amino acid sequence: CASSHCRYDPYEQYF.

This chain uses TRBV18 with TRBJ2-1, with no clear D. V lost 2 bases, J lost 4 bases, and 9 bases lay in between. The CDR3 spans 14 residues. Germline V gene lookup returns CDR1 KGHSH and CDR2 LQKENI. This CDR3 reads CASSPGQNYNEQFF. The DNA for the CDR3 is TGTGCCAGCTCACCAGGGCAGAATTACAATGAGCAGTTCTTC.

DNA for the CDR3: TGTGCCAGCAGACCCGGGACAGGGGGCTCGGAAGCTTTCTTT. Encoded protein: CASRPGTGGSEAFF. The rearrangement uses TRBV11-3 and TRBJ1-1, with 12 nucleotides matching TRBD1. CDR1 and CDR2 (germline): SGHNT, YENEEA. The CDR3 totals 14 residues. With V trimmed by 6 bases and J by 8 bases, 7 bases remained unmatched.

J is TRBJ2-5 and V is TRBV5-1; 7 bases are a match to TRBD1. The CDR3 is 13 residues long. Germline V CDR1 and CDR2: SGHRS, YFSETQ. J lost 2 bases, V lost 4 bases, and 2 bases had no gene match. The CDR3 bases are TGCGCCAGCAGCCGGGGACAGCAAGAGACCCAGTACTTC. It is translated as CASSRGQQETQYF.

The chain carries TRBV5-1 and TRBJ2-2; D not certain. This CDR3 has 16 amino acids. The germline gives CDR1 SGHRS, CDR2 YFSETQ. Trimming shortened V by 0 bases and J by 2 bases, and 11 bases separated the two germline ends. CDR3 loop: CASSLVSGQNTGELFF. The DNA for the CDR3 is TGCGCCAGCAGCTTGGTTTCAGGCCAAAACACCGGGGAGCTGTTTTTT.

The chain uses TRBV6-1 and TRBJ1-1, with D perhaps TRBD1 (6 bases). V was shortened by 4 bases and J by 4 bases, with 19 bases between the two germline ends. CDR3 length equals 16 residues. Germline CDR1 and CDR2: MNHNS and SASEGT. Written as DNA, the CDR3 is TGTGCCAGCAGTGGGGGTTACAGGGACCGGGGCACTGAAGCTTTCTTT. The encoded protein is CASSGGYRDRGTEAFF.

V and J are TRBV30 and TRBJ2-1; possibly TRBD2 for D (6 bases). Germline V gives CDR1 GTSNPN, CDR2 SVGIG (reference sequence). The CDR3 covers 12 residues. CDR3 protein: CAASGSYNEQFF. CDR3 sequence (DNA): TGTGCTGCGAGCGGGTCCTACAATGAGCAGTTCTTC.